The sequence of this TCR beta chain was determined in a study of beta chain features in type 1 diabetes. Each donor gave one heparinised blood draw averaging around 120 mL. V shed 2 bases and J shed 5 bases, with 14 bases lying between them. Per germline, CDR1 SGHNT and CDR2 YYREEE (reference sequence). This CDR3 is 15 amino acids long. Reverse transcribing all isolated RNA meant expressed TCRB transcripts were sequenced. Assay used: immunoSEQ multiplex PCR; TCRdb lists only in-frame clones, some missing. The sample includes 250,000 to 350,000 clones, 14% of them seen just once. The specimen sequenced was central memory CD4+ T cells from blood. The TCR comes from a man aged 30-40 years in good health. The chain uses TRBV5-4 and TRBJ1-5, with D possibly matching TRBD1 (5 bases). Here the CDR3 DNA reads TGTGCCAGCAGCTTCATTCATGGGGCTGATCAGCCCCAGCATTTT. Its protein product is CASSFIHGADQPQHF. Using reference TRBV5-4 and TRBJ1-5 for the parts outside the CDR3, the full variable domain is ETGVTQSPTHLIKTRGQQVTLRCSSQSGHNTVSWYQQALGQGPQFIFQYYREEENGRGNFPPRFSGLQFPNYSSELNVNALELDDSALYLCASSFIHGADQPQHFGDGTRLSIL.